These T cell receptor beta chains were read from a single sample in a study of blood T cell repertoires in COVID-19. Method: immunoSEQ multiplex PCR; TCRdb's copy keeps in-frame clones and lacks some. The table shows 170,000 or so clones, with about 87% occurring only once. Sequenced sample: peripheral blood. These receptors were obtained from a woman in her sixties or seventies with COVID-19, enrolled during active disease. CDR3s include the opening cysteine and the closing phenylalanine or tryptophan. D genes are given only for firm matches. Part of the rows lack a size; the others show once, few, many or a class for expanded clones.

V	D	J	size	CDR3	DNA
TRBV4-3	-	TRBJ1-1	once	CASSQARNTEAFF	TGCGCCAGCAGCCAAGCCCGGAACACTGAAGCTTTCTTT
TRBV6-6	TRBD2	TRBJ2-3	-	CASSFWARGVAGVTDTQYF	TGTGCCAGCAGCTTCTGGGCCCGAGGGGTAGCGGGAGTCACAGATACGCAGTATTTT
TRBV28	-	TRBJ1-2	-	CASSLAGDYGYTF	TGTGCCAGCAGTTTGGCCGGAGACTATGGCTACACCTTC
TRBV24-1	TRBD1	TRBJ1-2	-	CATSEYSPSGQGFGYTF	TGTGCCACCAGTGAATACTCCCCGTCGGGACAGGGGTTCGGCTACACCTTC
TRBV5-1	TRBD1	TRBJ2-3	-	CASSLDGTGADTQYF	TGCGCCAGCAGCTTGGACGGGACAGGGGCAGATACGCAGTATTTT
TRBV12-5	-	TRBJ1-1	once	CASGRHSAEAFF	TGTGCTAGTGGTCGACACTCTGCTGAAGCTTTCTTT
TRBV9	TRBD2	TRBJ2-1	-	CASSALAGGSVEQFF	TGTGCCAGCAGCGCCCTGGCGGGGGGGTCCGTTGAGCAGTTCTTC
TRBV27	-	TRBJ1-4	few	CASRGMRGHEKLFF	TGTGCCAGCAGAGGTATGCGGGGACATGAAAAACTGTTTTTT
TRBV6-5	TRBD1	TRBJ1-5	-	CASKPGQGFQPQHF	TGTGCCAGCAAGCCGGGACAGGGTTTCCAGCCCCAGCATTTT
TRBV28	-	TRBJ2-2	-	CASSSPMELFF	TGTGCCAGCAGTTCCCCTATGGAGCTGTTTTTT
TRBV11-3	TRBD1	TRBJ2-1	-	CASSSRGTARNEQFF	TGTGCCAGCAGTTCGAGGGGGACAGCCCGCAATGAGCAGTTCTTC
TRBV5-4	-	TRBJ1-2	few	CASSVGGYGYTF	TGTGCCAGCAGCGTGGGAGGCTATGGCTACACCTTC
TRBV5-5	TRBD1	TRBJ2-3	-	CASSLQGARADTQYF	TGTGCCAGCAGCTTACAGGGGGCTCGGGCAGATACGCAGTATTTT
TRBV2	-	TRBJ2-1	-	CASRRGTYNEQFF	TGTGCCAGCAGGAGGGGGACCTACAATGAGCAGTTCTTC
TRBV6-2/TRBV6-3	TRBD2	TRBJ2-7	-	CASSTLGGAVTEQYF	TGTGCCAGCAGTACCCTCGGGGGGGCGGTAACCGAGCAGTACTTC
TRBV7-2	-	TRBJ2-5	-	CASSLHETQYF	TGTGCCAGCAGCTTACATGAGACCCAGTACTTC
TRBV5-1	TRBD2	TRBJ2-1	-	CASSFSGAGDEQFF	TGCGCCAGCAGCTTTAGCGGGGCAGGGGATGAGCAGTTCTTC
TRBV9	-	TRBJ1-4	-	CASSASGTTNEKLFF	TGTGCCAGCAGCGCATCAGGAACTACTAATGAAAAACTGTTTTTT
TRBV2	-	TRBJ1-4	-	CANKQGSNEKLFF	TGTGCCAATAAACAGGGCTCTAATGAAAAACTGTTTTTT
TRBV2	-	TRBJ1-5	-	CASSTQGAHGQPQHF	TGTGCCAGCTCCACACAGGGAGCCCATGGTCAGCCCCAGCATTTT
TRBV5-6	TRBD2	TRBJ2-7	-	CASSFVIAGGGFEQYF	TGTGCCAGCAGCTTTGTAATAGCGGGAGGGGGATTCGAGCAGTACTTC
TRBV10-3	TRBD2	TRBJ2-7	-	CAISLAGIEQYF	TGTGCCATCAGCCTAGCGGGAATCGAGCAGTACTTC
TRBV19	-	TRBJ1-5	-	CASSPPRYSNQPQHF	TGTGCCAGTAGTCCGCCCCGCTATAGCAATCAGCCCCAGCATTTT
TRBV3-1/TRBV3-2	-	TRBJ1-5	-	CASSPIGGDQPQHF	TGTGCCAGCAGCCCTATCGGGGGGGACCAGCCCCAGCATTTT
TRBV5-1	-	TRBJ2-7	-	CASSLERTATEQYF	TGCGCCAGCAGCTTGGAACGGACAGCGACCGAGCAGTACTTC
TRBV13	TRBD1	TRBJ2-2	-	CATIDRGTGELFF	TGTGCCACCATAGACAGGGGGACCGGGGAGCTGTTTTTT
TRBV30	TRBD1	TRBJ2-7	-	CAWGGDRAFEQYF	TGTGCCTGGGGGGGGGACAGGGCATTCGAGCAGTACTTC
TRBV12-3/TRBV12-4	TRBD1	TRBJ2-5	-	CASSQGQGAPYF	TGTGCCAGCAGCCAAGGACAGGGGGCTCCATACTTC
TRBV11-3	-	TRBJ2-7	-	CASSARYEQYF	TGTGCCAGCAGCGCCAGATACGAGCAGTACTTC
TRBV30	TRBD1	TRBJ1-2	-	CAWSPDRGNGYTF	TGTGCCTGGAGTCCCGACAGGGGGAATGGCTACACCTTC
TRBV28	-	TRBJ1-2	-	CASSTTGPRYF	TGTGCCAGCAGTACTACAGGGCCAAGATACTTC
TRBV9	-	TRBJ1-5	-	CASSVGPLGGQPQHF	TGTGCCAGCAGCGTAGGTCCCCTAGGTGGTCAGCCCCAGCATTTT
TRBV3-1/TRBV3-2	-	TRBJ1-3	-	CASSPPGSSGNTIYF	TGTGCCAGCAGCCCGCCAGGGTCCTCTGGAAACACCATATATTTT
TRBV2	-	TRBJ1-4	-	CASSETVSRDLEKLFF	TGTGCCAGCAGTGAAACAGTAAGCCGGGACTTAGAAAAACTGTTTTTT
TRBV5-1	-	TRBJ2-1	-	CASKRDWDEQFF	TGCGCCAGCAAGCGTGATTGGGATGAGCAGTTCTTC
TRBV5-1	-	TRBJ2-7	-	CASSLTGPTYEQYF	TGCGCCAGCAGCTTGACAGGGCCCACCTACGAGCAGTACTTC
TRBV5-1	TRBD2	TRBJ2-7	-	CARGSGRAIIYEQYF	TGCGCCAGAGGTAGCGGGAGGGCCATAATCTACGAGCAGTACTTC
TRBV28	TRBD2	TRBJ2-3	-	CASRSSGSLDTQYF	TGTGCCAGCAGGAGTAGCGGGAGTTTAGATACGCAGTATTTT
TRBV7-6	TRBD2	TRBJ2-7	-	CASSFLSGRPGEQYF	TGTGCCAGCAGCTTTCTAAGCGGGAGGCCGGGGGAGCAGTACTTC
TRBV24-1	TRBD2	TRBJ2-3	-	CATSGRTSGRTDTQYF	TGTGCCACCAGTGGTCGGACTAGCGGGAGGACGGATACGCAGTATTTT
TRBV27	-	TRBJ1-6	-	CASTFRNNSPLHF	TGTGCCAGCACCTTCAGGAATAATTCACCCCTCCACTTT
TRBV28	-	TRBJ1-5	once	CASRLQGTSNQPQHF	TGTGCCAGCAGGCTACAGGGCACCAGCAATCAGCCCCAGCATTTT
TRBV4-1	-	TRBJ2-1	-	CASSGSREVYNEQFF	TGCGCCAGCTCCGGCAGCAGGGAGGTCTACAATGAGCAGTTCTTC
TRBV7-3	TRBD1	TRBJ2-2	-	CASSPIPGGLPELFF	TGTGCCAGCAGCCCCATACCAGGGGGATTACCGGAGCTGTTTTTT
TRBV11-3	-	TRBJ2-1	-	CASNQGSSYNEQFF	TGTGCCAGCAACCAGGGAAGCTCCTACAATGAGCAGTTCTTC
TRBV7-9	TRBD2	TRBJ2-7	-	CASSHRLAGPYEQYF	TGTGCCAGCAGTCATCGACTAGCGGGTCCCTACGAGCAGTACTTC
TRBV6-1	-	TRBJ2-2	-	CASSEDLGRELFF	TGTGCCAGCAGTGAAGATCTAGGCCGGGAGCTGTTTTTT
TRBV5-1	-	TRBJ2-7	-	CASSATGDGYEQYF	TGCGCCAGCTCGGCCACCGGAGACGGCTACGAGCAGTACTTC
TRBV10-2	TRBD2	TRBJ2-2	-	CASKGTSGQTGELFF	TGCGCCAGCAAGGGGACTAGCGGACAAACCGGGGAGCTGTTTTTT
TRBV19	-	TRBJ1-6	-	CASSTDSNSPLHF	TGTGCCAGTAGTACGGACAGTAATTCACCCCTCCACTTT
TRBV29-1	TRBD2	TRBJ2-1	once	CSVESWASGQFF	TGCAGCGTTGAAAGTTGGGCTAGCGGGCAGTTCTTC
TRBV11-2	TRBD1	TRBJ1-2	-	CASIGTGDGYTF	TGTGCCAGCATCGGGACAGGAGATGGCTACACCTTC
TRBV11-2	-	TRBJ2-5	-	CASSFDKIQETQYF	TGTGCCAGCAGCTTCGACAAAATCCAAGAGACCCAGTACTTC
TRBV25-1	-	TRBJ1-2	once	CASSSPGTHYGYTF	TGTGCCAGCAGTTCCCCCGGGACACACTATGGCTACACCTTC
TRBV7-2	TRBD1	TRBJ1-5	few	CASSLDRDRGGQPQHF	TGTGCCAGCAGCTTAGACCGGGACAGGGGGGGACAGCCCCAGCATTTT
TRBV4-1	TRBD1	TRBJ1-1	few	CASSQAGTGVMNTEAFF	TGCGCCAGCAGCCAAGCCGGGACAGGGGTAATGAACACTGAAGCTTTCTTT
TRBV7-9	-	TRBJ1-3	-	CASTKQVNGNTIYF	TGTGCCAGCACCAAACAGGTGAATGGAAACACCATATATTTT
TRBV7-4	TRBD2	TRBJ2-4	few	CASSLVKGGIGKNIQYF	TGTGCCAGCAGCTTAGTGAAGGGAGGGATCGGCAAAAACATTCAGTACTTC
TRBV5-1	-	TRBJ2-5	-	CASSPLTRQETQYF	TGCGCCAGCAGCCCGCTGACTCGCCAAGAGACCCAGTACTTC